These 31 T cell receptor beta chains originate from one sample sequenced in a study of cytomegalovirus exposure and HLA in healthy donors. Primers included in the PCR were 60 Vbeta and 13 Jbeta primers. Generated by immunoSEQ multiplex PCR, the TCRdb table keeps only in-frame clones and is missing some. The sample carries fewer than 100,000 clones, 76% recorded once. Material: PBMCs. The source of these receptors is a middle-aged man in good health and CMV-seronegative.

The V and J genes are TRBV27 and TRBJ2-7, with TRBD1 matching over 10 bases. Germline CDR1 reads MNHEY; CDR2 reads SMNVEV (reference sequence). The CDR3 runs to 15 residues. Trimming removed 5 bases from V and 3 bases from J; junction bases left unmatched: 7. CDR3 bases: TGTGCCAGCAGTATTCGACAGGGGGCGTTCTACGAGCAGTACTTC. It codes for CASSIRQGAFYEQYF.

The gene calls are TRBV30 and TRBJ2-5; 8 positions agree with TRBD2. Germline V gives CDR1 GTSNPN, CDR2 SVGIG (reference sequence). J lost 2 bases, V lost 4 bases, and 15 bases had no gene match. The CDR3 is made up of 17 amino acids. Here the CDR3 DNA reads TGTGCCTGGAAGACTAGCGAGACTTTACCCTTACAAGAGACCCAGTACTTC. Protein product: CAWKTSETLPLQETQYF.

The chain links TRBV5-1 to TRBJ2-5; D possibly corresponds to TRBD1 (5 bases). This CDR3 has 15 residues. The germline V gene encodes CDR1 SGHRS and CDR2 YFSETQ. Trimming cost V 4 bases and J 4 bases, with 17 bases left between them. In DNA, the CDR3 is TGCGCCAGCAGCCCACAAGCAGGGCGGCGAGAGACCCAGTACTTC. As protein: CASSPQAGRRETQYF.

V is TRBV6-5 and J is TRBJ2-1; 10 positions agree with TRBD1. This CDR3 contains 15 residues. Germline V gives CDR1 MNHEY, CDR2 SVGAGI. J lost 4 bases, V lost 10 bases, and 10 bases had no gene match. In DNA form, the CDR3 reads TGTGCCACCAAACCTGGGACAGGGGATTACAATGAGCAGTTCTTC. It translates to CATKPGTGDYNEQFF.

The rearrangement links TRBV9 to TRBJ1-5; D is possibly TRBD1 (5 bases). V was clipped by 3 bases and J by 3 bases, with 13 bases between them. This CDR3 is 15 amino acids long. Germline V gene lookup returns CDR1 SGDLS and CDR2 YYNGEE. This CDR3 reads CASSADGGFNQPQHF. Written as DNA, the CDR3 is TGTGCCAGCAGCGCCGATGGGGGGTTCAATCAGCCCCAGCATTTT. Complete variable domain (other parts from reference TRBV9 and TRBJ1-5): DSGVTQTPKHLITATGQRVTLRCSPRSGDLSVYWYQQSLDQGLQFLIQYYNGEERAKGNILERFSAQQFPDLHSELNLSSLELGDSALYFCASSADGGFNQPQHFGDGTRLSIL.

This clone was recorded once. A junction boundary mismatches the germline segment, possibly from a read error. The chain links TRBV7-9 to TRBJ2-2; 12 positions match TRBD2. CDR3 length equals 18 residues. Germline CDR1 and CDR2: SEHNR and FQNEAQ (reference sequence). CDR3 nucleotide sequence: TGTTCCAGCAGCGTTAGGACTAGCGGGGCCACGAACACCGGGGAGCTGTTTTTT. This encodes CSSSVRTSGATNTGELFF.

J is TRBJ2-7 and V is TRBV5-1, with 7 bases matching TRBD1. The trim removed 3 bases at V and 4 bases at J, leaving 19 bases unmatched. Germline V gene lookup returns CDR1 SGHRS and CDR2 YFSETQ. The CDR3 length is 18 residues. The DNA for the CDR3 is TGCGCCAGCAGCTCTAACGTTGACGCCGGGACAGATCCTTACGAGCAGTACTTC. Its translation is CASSSNVDAGTDPYEQYF.

The chain is built from TRBV10-3 and TRBJ2-7; no reliable D call. In germline, CDR1 is ENHRY, CDR2 SYGVKD. CDR3 length equals 13 residues. Trimming cost V 2 bases and J 0 bases, with 5 bases left between them. This CDR3 reads CAISEGHSYEQYF. In DNA, the CDR3 is TGTGCCATCAGTGAGGGGCACTCCTACGAGCAGTACTTC.

V gene TRBV9 combines with J gene TRBJ1-2; D might be TRBD1 (6 bases). The CDR3 is 15 residues long. Deletions cut 1 base from V and 0 bases from J, with 10 bases between. Germline CDR1 SGDLS, CDR2 YYNGEE. This CDR3 reads CASSVLTGANYGYTF. As DNA, the CDR3 is TGTGCCAGCAGCGTATTGACAGGAGCTAACTATGGCTACACCTTC.

The J gene is TRBJ2-7, the V gene TRBV21-1; the table's D call TRBD2 went unverified against the DNA. TRBV21-1 is a recognized pseudogene. The CDR3 contains 12 residues. CDR3 amino acids: CASSKEEGEQYF. DNA of the CDR3: TGTGCCAGCAGCAAAGAGGAGGGGGAGCAGTACTTC.

The chain recombines TRBV28 with TRBJ2-7; 7 bases match TRBD1. The germline V gene has CDR1 MDHEN and CDR2 SYDVKM. The J segment lost 2 bases and the V segment lost 2 bases, leaving 6 bases of the junction unmatched. This CDR3 region has 15 residues. CDR3 coding DNA: TGTGCCAGCAGTTTACTGGGCGGACAGGCCTACGAGCAGTACTTC. This translates into CASSLLGGQAYEQYF.

The chain has TRBV28 and TRBJ2-7; TRBD1 agrees at 9 bases. CDR3 length: 16 amino acids. The germline CDR1 and CDR2 sequences are MDHEN and SYDVKM. After removal of 4 bases from V and 5 bases from J, the junction contained 12 bases not matched to a gene. Here the CDR3 DNA reads TGTGCCAGCAGTTCCCGACAGGGGGACGGCAAGGACGAGCAGTACTTC. Residues: CASSSRQGDGKDEQYF.

This clone was seen just once. This chain joins TRBV19 and TRBJ1-6; no definite D call. The V gene's germline CDR1 is LNHDA and CDR2 SQIVND (reference sequence). There are 13 residues in the CDR3. The V end lost 7 bases, the J end lost 7 bases, and 11 bases lay between the germline ends. The CDR3 is CASNLRENSPLHF. The CDR3 nucleotides are TGTGCCAGTAACTTGCGAGAAAATTCACCCCTCCACTTT.

The CDR3 spells CAWRAGGPGETQYF. Written as DNA, the CDR3 is TGTGCCTGGAGAGCGGGGGGGCCGGGAGAGACCCAGTACTTC. The J gene is TRBJ2-5, the V gene TRBV30; 10 bases are a match to TRBD2. V shed 3 bases, J shed 4 bases, and the junction held 5 bases outside the gene matches. The CDR3 consists of 14 residues. Per the germline V gene, CDR1 is GTSNPN and CDR2 is SVGIG (reference sequence). Variable domain in full (rest from reference TRBV30 and TRBJ2-5): SQTIHQWPATLVQPVGSPLSLECTVEGTSNPNLYWYRQAAGRGLQLLFYSVGIGQISSEVPQNLSASRPQDRQFILSSKKLLLSDSGFYLCAWRAGGPGETQYFGPGTRLLVL.

V and J are TRBV11-2 and TRBJ1-5; D ambiguous. The germline CDR1 and CDR2 sequences are SGHAT and FQNNGV. V was clipped by 3 bases and J by 5 bases, with 8 bases between them. The CDR3 totals 13 residues. The CDR3 loop is CASSLGQDQPQHF. The CDR3 DNA reads as TGTGCCAGCAGCTTGGGTCAGGATCAGCCCCAGCATTTT.

This clone has only a few counts. CDR3 in DNA: TGTGCCAGCAGTTTAAGGGGCCAGGGAAGCCGGGTTGCTGAAGCTTTCTTT. This encodes CASSLRGQGSRVAEAFF. The chain carries TRBV27 and TRBJ1-1; possibly TRBD1 for D (5 bases). CDR3 length: 17 residues. Per germline, CDR1 MNHEY and CDR2 SMNVEV (reference sequence). Trimming cost V 2 bases and J 6 bases, with 22 bases left between them.

V gene TRBV15 combines with J gene TRBJ1-3; no firm D call. The CDR3 length is 16 residues. With 0 bases removed from V and 0 bases from J, the gap between germline ends came to 9 bases. The germline CDR1 and CDR2 sequences are LNHNV and YYDKDF (reference sequence). CDR3 sequence (DNA): TGTGCCACCAGCAGAGATCGGTCCCGCTCTGGAAACACCATATATTTT. Encoded protein: CATSRDRSRSGNTIYF.

The chain uses TRBV4-2 and TRBJ2-2; 7 positions match TRBD2. This CDR3 has 16 amino acids. Germline trimming cut 0 bases from V and 3 bases from J; bases unmatched to any gene: 4. Germline V gene data show CDR1 as LGHNA and CDR2 as YNFKEQ. The CDR3 bases are TGTGCCAGCAGCCAAGAGGGAGGGTTAGACACCGGGGAGCTGTTTTTT. It specifies CASSQEGGLDTGELFF.

The CDR3, as DNA: TGTGCCAGCAGTTTATCGCGGCTTCCCAACAATGAGCAGTTCTTC. Residues: CASSLSRLPNNEQFF. V is TRBV27 and J is TRBJ2-1; no clear D gene. Trimming removed 0 bases at V and 5 bases at J, with 11 bases between. Looked up from germline, CDR1 is MNHEY and CDR2 is SMNVEV (reference sequence). The CDR3 has 15 amino acids.

V is TRBV6-6 and J is TRBJ1-4, with unresolved D. The CDR3 length is 14 residues. The germline V and J ends were trimmed by 6 bases and 0 bases, with 8 bases remaining between them. CDR1 is MNHNY and CDR2 is SVGAGI in the germline V gene (reference sequence). CDR3 amino acids: CASSRGATNEKLFF. The CDR3, as DNA: TGTGCCAGCAGCCGAGGTGCAACTAATGAAAAACTGTTTTTT.

The chain recombines TRBV25-1 with TRBJ1-4; perhaps TRBD1 as D (5 bases). The germline V and J ends were trimmed by 2 bases and 8 bases, with 15 bases remaining between them. CDR1 is MGHDK, CDR2 SYGVNS, per germline. This CDR3 has 15 residues. The CDR3: CASSEPLGGEEKLFF. The CDR3 DNA sequence: TGTGCCAGCAGTGAACCCTTGGGGGGGGAAGAAAAACTGTTTTTT.

The V gene is TRBV28, the J gene TRBJ1-4, with a weak D call TRBD1 (5 bases). V was clipped by 6 bases and J by 3 bases, with 11 bases between them. The CDR3 is 14 residues long. Germline-derived CDR1 and CDR2 are MDHEN and SYDVKM. CDR3 DNA: TGTGCCAGCAGCCTCCCAGGGCCTAATGAAAAACTGTTTTTT. Its translation is CASSLPGPNEKLFF.

V gene TRBV5-6 combines with J gene TRBJ2-7, with 7 bases aligning to TRBD1. This CDR3 has 13 amino acids. Germline trimming cut 4 bases from V and 4 bases from J; bases unmatched to any gene: 5. Germline V gene lookup returns CDR1 SGHDT and CDR2 YYEEEE. Here the CDR3 reads CASSPTGRYEQYF. CDR3 sequence (DNA): TGTGCCAGCAGCCCGACAGGGCGATACGAGCAGTACTTC.

The CDR3 loop is CASSDRRGGSYNEQFF. The CDR3 coding sequence is TGTGCCAGCAGTGATAGGCGGGGGGGCTCCTACAATGAGCAGTTCTTC. This chain uses TRBV2 with TRBJ2-1, with 9 bases aligning to TRBD2. The CDR3 runs 16 residues. Germline V lookup: CDR1 SNHLY, CDR2 FYNNEI. With V trimmed by 3 bases and J by 0 bases, 3 bases remained unmatched. Based on the CDR3 plus reference TRBV2 and TRBJ2-1, the full variable domain is EPEVTQTPSHQVTQMGQEVILRCVPISNHLYFYWYRQILGQKVEFLVSFYNNEISEKSEIFDDQFSVERPDGSNFTLKIRSTKLEDSAMYFCASSDRRGGSYNEQFFGPGTRLTVL.

The count of this clone is one. The V gene is TRBV7-6, the J gene TRBJ2-7, with D possibly matching TRBD2 (7 bases). TRBJ2-1 matches the DNA end more closely, so the J call is doubtful. CDR1 is SGHVS and CDR2 is FNYEAQ in the germline V gene. This CDR3 comprises 17 residues. The CDR3 sequence: CASSPHGGGSPYNEQFF. The DNA of the CDR3 is TGTGCCAGCAGCCCTCATGGGGGGGGCAGCCCCTACAATGAGCAGTTCTTC.

For this clone: Sequence at one end of the junction differs from germline and may be a read error. This chain links TRBV7-9 with TRBJ2-1; 12 bases line up with TRBD1. Germline V CDR1 and CDR2: SEHNR, FQNEAQ (reference sequence). The CDR3 length is 15 residues. The CDR3 DNA sequence: TGTTCCAGCAGCATAGCGGGACAGGGGGCTAATGAGCAGTTCTTC. Translating it yields CSSSIAGQGANEQFF.

Only one count was recorded for this clone. The V gene is TRBV19, the J gene TRBJ2-2; TRBD1 matches 7 bases. The J segment lost 1 base and the V segment lost 2 bases, leaving 4 bases of the junction unmatched. In germline, CDR1 is LNHDA, CDR2 SQIVND (reference sequence). The CDR3 sequence is 16 residues long. The CDR3 nucleotides are TGTGCCAGTAGTATAATGGCAGGGGGGAACACCGGGGAGCTGTTTTTT. Amino acids: CASSIMAGGNTGELFF.

V and J are TRBV7-9 and TRBJ2-2; TRBD1 matches 10 bases. Germline V gives CDR1 SEHNR, CDR2 FQNEAQ (reference sequence). CDR3 size: 15 residues. The junction had 5 bases not matched to a gene; V was cut back by 3 bases and J by 7 bases. In DNA form, the CDR3 reads TGTGCCAGCAGCTTCGTTGGACAGGGGGGCGGGGAGCTGTTTTTT. As protein: CASSFVGQGGGELFF.

The gene calls are TRBV5-1 and TRBJ1-4, with TRBD1 matching over 10 bases. Germline CDR1 is SGHRS and CDR2 is YFSETQ. The ends lost 6 bases at V and 7 bases at J; junction bases unmatched: 12. The CDR3 has 16 amino acids. Here the CDR3 reads CASNQGKRTGGEKLFF. The CDR3 DNA reads as TGCGCCAGCAATCAGGGGAAGCGGACAGGGGGTGAAAAACTGTTTTTT.

This chain uses TRBV29-1 with TRBJ1-2, with D unclear. Trimming took off 4 bases at V and 6 bases at J, with 12 bases between the two ends. This CDR3 has 12 residues. Germline loops: CDR1 SQVTM, CDR2 ANQGSEA. CDR3 protein: CSVAGSGNGYTF. Written as DNA, the CDR3 is TGCAGCGTTGCTGGGAGCGGGAATGGCTACACCTTC.

V gene TRBV4-1 combines with J gene TRBJ2-2; 8 bases match TRBD1. CDR1 and CDR2 from the germline V gene are MGHRA and YSYEKL. The CDR3 is 17 residues long. After removal of 0 bases from V and 6 bases from J, the junction contained 9 bases not matched to a gene. The CDR3, as DNA: TGCGCCAGCAGCCAAGATGGGCAGGGGGCGAGGGCCGGGGAGCTGTTTTTT. Amino acid sequence: CASSQDGQGARAGELFF.